These 26 T cell receptor beta chains were sequenced from one sample in a study of blood T cell repertoires in COVID-19. Measured with immunoSEQ multiplex PCR; TCRdb has only the in-frame clones, and not every one. Of 270,000 or so clones detected, nearly 90% appear once; the ten largest clones hold 2.1%. Sequenced material: peripheral blood. The source is a woman aged 60-75 years with COVID-19, enrolled during active disease.

Written as DNA, the CDR3 is TGTGCCAGTAGTATAACCACACAAGAGACCCAGTACTTC. Encoded protein: CASSITTQETQYF. The chain carries TRBV19 and TRBJ2-5, with no clear D. The CDR3 consists of 13 residues. The V end was cut by 2 bases, the J end by 2 bases, with 6 bases between. Per germline, CDR1 LNHDA and CDR2 SQIVND (reference sequence).

This chain uses TRBV4-1 with TRBJ2-7; TRBD1 is a possible D gene (7 bases). The CDR3 loop spans 18 amino acids. Germline V lookup: CDR1 MGHRA, CDR2 YSYEKL. The V end lost 3 bases, the J end lost 3 bases, and 24 bases lay between the germline ends. The CDR3 loop is CASSQGKSQTGRFYEQYF. The CDR3 DNA reads TGCGCCAGCAGCCAGGGTAAATCGCAGACAGGGAGGTTCTACGAGCAGTACTTC.

This chain links TRBV19 with TRBJ2-7; maybe TRBD2 (6 bases). The CDR3 sequence is 15 residues long. Germline loops: CDR1 LNHDA, CDR2 SQIVND (reference sequence). Trimming removed 2 bases from V and 3 bases from J, with 14 bases in between. The CDR3 DNA reads TGTGCCAGTAGTATATCGGGTGGGGGGTACTACGAGCAGTACTTC. Protein product: CASSISGGGYYEQYF.

The genes are TRBV5-4 and TRBJ2-5; 12 bases align to TRBD2. Germline values: CDR1 SGHNT, CDR2 YYREEE (reference sequence). This CDR3 comprises 15 residues. Trimming took 4 bases from V and 5 from J; bases not matched to a gene: 6. The chain's CDR3 is CASSPLAGGGETQYF. DNA for the CDR3: TGTGCCAGCAGCCCACTAGCGGGGGGAGGGGAGACCCAGTACTTC. The entire variable domain, with the rest obtained from reference TRBV5-4 and TRBJ2-5, is as follows: ETGVTQSPTHLIKTRGQQVTLRCSSQSGHNTVSWYQQALGQGPQFIFQYYREEENGRGNFPPRFSGLQFPNYSSELNVNALELDDSALYLCASSPLAGGGETQYFGPGTRLLVL.

The chain carries TRBV5-6 and TRBJ1-6; 7 nucleotides match TRBD1. V trimming: 0 bases; J trimming: 9 bases; junction bases outside the gene matches: 3. The CDR3 length is 14 residues. Germline CDR1 and CDR2: SGHDT and YYEEEE. The CDR3 reads CASSLVGGSSPLHF. The CDR3 nucleotides are TGTGCCAGCAGCTTGGTAGGGGGCAGTTCACCCCTCCACTTT.

The V gene is TRBV28, the J gene TRBJ1-1; TRBD1 agrees at 11 bases. Germline V gene data show CDR1 as MDHEN and CDR2 as SYDVKM. Germline trimming cut 6 bases from V and 5 bases from J; bases unmatched to any gene: 14. The CDR3 is 17 residues long. CDR3 sequence: CASRKLGQGALRTEAFF. In DNA form, the CDR3 reads TGTGCCAGCAGGAAACTCGGACAGGGGGCTTTAAGGACTGAAGCTTTCTTT.

The V gene is TRBV11-1, the J gene TRBJ2-7; the match to TRBD2 covers 9 bases. After removal of 4 bases from V and 3 bases from J, the junction contained 10 bases not matched to a gene. There are 16 residues in the CDR3. Germline V CDR1 and CDR2: SGHAT, FQDESV (reference sequence). As DNA, the CDR3 is TGTGCCAGCAGCTCGTATAGCGGGGGAGCTATCTACGAGCAGTACTTC. This translates into CASSSYSGGAIYEQYF.

The CDR3 sequence is CASSRRDTNAPGANVLTF. The CDR3 nucleotides read TGTGCCAGCAGCCGTCGGGACACGAATGCCCCTGGGGCCAACGTCCTGACTTTC. The rearrangement joins TRBV2 to TRBJ2-6; a weak D match, TRBD1 (6 bases). Germline CDR1 reads SNHLY; CDR2 reads FYNNEI. The CDR3 spans 18 residues. With 6 bases removed from V and 2 bases from J, the gap between germline ends came to 20 bases.

The chain is built from TRBV18 and TRBJ2-4; maybe TRBD2 (6 bases). The germline V gene encodes CDR1 KGHSH and CDR2 LQKENI. CDR3 length: 14 residues. The ends were cut back, 0 bases at V and 7 bases at J, with 10 bases in the middle. The CDR3 region is CASSPPTGGNIQYF. The CDR3 DNA is TGTGCCAGCTCACCACCGACCGGGGGTAACATTCAGTACTTC.

This chain connects TRBV5-6 to TRBJ1-2, with a possible D match to TRBD1 (5 bases). This CDR3 region has 15 residues. V was cut by 3 bases and J by 4 bases, with 16 bases left in between. Germline CDR1 is SGHDT and CDR2 is YYEEEE. The CDR3 nucleotides are TGTGCCAGCAGCTCCGTTGGGGCCACTCTCTATGGCTACACCTTC. Protein product: CASSSVGATLYGYTF.

The chain recombines TRBV6-2 or TRBV6-3 with TRBJ2-2; TRBD1 matches 8 bases. Trimming at V came to 4 bases and at J to 5 bases, leaving 12 bases not matched to a gene. CDR3 length: 17 amino acids. CDR1 is MNHEY and CDR2 is SVGEGT in the germline V gene. This CDR3 reads CASSSGYQGARTGELFF. CDR3 nucleotide sequence: TGTGCCAGCAGTTCCGGATATCAGGGGGCGCGGACCGGGGAGCTGTTTTTT.

This CDR3 is CASSLITRQHNSPLHF. The CDR3 bases are TGTGCCAGCAGCCTCATAACGAGACAGCATAATTCACCCCTCCACTTT. The gene calls are TRBV3-1 (or the pseudogene TRBV3-2) and TRBJ1-6, with D possibly matching TRBD1 (5 bases). The V and J ends lost 4 bases and 5 bases respectively, with 15 bases between them. CDR1 and CDR2 (germline): LGHDT, YNNKEL (reference sequence). The CDR3 length is 16 residues.

The V call is TRBV19, the J call TRBJ1-2; 12 nucleotides align to TRBD1. J was trimmed by 6 bases and V by 3 bases; bases with no gene match: 8. The length of the CDR3 is 16 residues. Germline V lookup: CDR1 LNHDA, CDR2 SQIVND (reference sequence). This CDR3 reads CASSIGTGGAGDGYTF. The CDR3 DNA reads as TGTGCCAGTAGTATCGGGACAGGGGGCGCCGGGGATGGCTACACCTTC.

This clone was counted a single time. The chain carries TRBV10-3 and TRBJ2-5; 14 positions match TRBD2. The CDR3 runs to 17 residues. Germline loops: CDR1 ENHRY, CDR2 SYGVKD. V lost 6 bases to trimming and J lost 5 bases; unmatched junction nucleotides: 11. CDR3 sequence: CAISKHSGLAGGETQYF. DNA for the CDR3: TGTGCCATCAGCAAACACTCAGGACTAGCGGGGGGTGAGACCCAGTACTTC.

CDR3 sequence reads: CASSPPTGANQPQHF. The DNA for the CDR3 is TGTGCCAGCTCACCTCCGACAGGGGCCAATCAGCCCCAGCATTTT. V and J are TRBV18 and TRBJ1-5; 8 bases are shared with TRBD1. The CDR3 loop spans 15 amino acids. J gave up 3 bases and V 3 bases, and 4 bases lay outside the gene matches. Germline V lookup: CDR1 KGHSH, CDR2 LQKENI.

The chain uses TRBV20-1 and TRBJ1-1, with D perhaps TRBD1 (6 bases). The CDR3 loop spans 17 amino acids. Trimming took off 3 bases at V and 4 bases at J, with 24 bases between the two ends. Looked up from germline, CDR1 is DFQATT and CDR2 is SNEGSKA (reference sequence). CDR3 sequence reads: CSASSGRQDPTTTEAFF. CDR3 bases: TGCAGTGCTAGTTCGGGCCGACAGGATCCAACGACCACTGAAGCTTTCTTT.

This rearrangement joins TRBV10-3 to TRBJ1-2, with D maybe TRBD1 (6 bases). V was cut by 1 base and J by 6 bases, with 15 bases left in between. The CDR3 consists of 15 residues. Germline loops: CDR1 ENHRY, CDR2 SYGVKD. CDR3 coding DNA: TGTGCCATCAGTGAGTACACAGGGTTTAGCGATGGCTACACCTTC. Translation: CAISEYTGFSDGYTF.

The chain employs TRBV6-5 and TRBJ1-6; D is unclear. CDR1 and CDR2 (germline): MNHEY, SVGAGI. Trimming took off 4 bases at V and 9 bases at J, with 19 bases between the two ends. This CDR3 has 16 amino acids. DNA of the CDR3: TGTGCCAGCAGTTTAGCGTCGGGCGACTCTTCTTCACCCCTCCACTTT. Protein sequence: CASSLASGDSSSPLHF.

The V call is TRBV6-5, the J call TRBJ2-1, with no clear D. Trimming pared 6 bases from V and 10 bases from J, leaving 16 bases between. The CDR3 is 13 amino acids. The germline gives CDR1 MNHEY, CDR2 SVGAGI. The CDR3 is CASSLGPAWEQFF. The DNA for the CDR3 is TGTGCCAGCAGCCTAGGCCCCGCCTGGGAGCAGTTCTTC.

The CDR3 protein is CASSMWQSNQPQHF. Here the CDR3 DNA reads TGTGCCAGTAGTATGTGGCAGAGCAATCAGCCCCAGCATTTT. The chain couples TRBV19 to TRBJ1-5; no clear D. V was pared by 3 bases and J by 1 base, with 7 bases between. Per germline, CDR1 LNHDA and CDR2 SQIVND (reference sequence). The CDR3 runs to 14 residues.

This clone occurred a few times. The chain joins TRBV7-9 to TRBJ1-6, with a possible D match to TRBD1 (6 bases). The V gene lost 5 bases and the J gene lost 7 bases, with 15 bases spanning the gap. In germline, CDR1 is SEHNR, CDR2 FQNEAQ (reference sequence). This CDR3 region has 15 residues. The CDR3 sequence is CASSPSGQTNSPLHF. DNA for the CDR3: TGTGCCAGCAGCCCCTCCGGACAGACCAATTCACCCCTCCACTTT.

The V call is TRBV12-3 or TRBV12-4, the J call TRBJ1-1, with D uncertain. This CDR3 region has 11 residues. V dropped 6 bases and J dropped 7 bases, with 9 bases sitting between them. The CDR3 region has the DNA TGTGCCAGCAGCCACACAAGTGAAGCTTTCTTT. Its protein product is CASSHTSEAFF.

The chain employs TRBV9 and TRBJ1-2; the match to TRBD1 covers 11 bases. The V gene's germline CDR1 is SGDLS and CDR2 YYNGEE. CDR3 length equals 14 residues. The junction had 7 bases not matched to a gene; V was cut back by 5 bases and J by 7 bases. The CDR3, as DNA: TGTGCCAGCAGTGTTTCGGGACAGGGGGGTGGCTACACCTTC. Translating gives CASSVSGQGGGYTF.

The chain recombines TRBV5-1 with TRBJ1-3; 8 bases line up with TRBD1. CDR1 is SGHRS and CDR2 is YFSETQ in the germline V gene. The CDR3 is 17 amino acids. J was trimmed by 1 base and V by 4 bases; bases with no gene match: 10. This CDR3 reads CASSRSTGASSGNTIYF. The CDR3 coding sequence is TGCGCCAGCAGCAGGTCGACAGGGGCGTCGTCTGGAAACACCATATATTTT.

J is TRBJ2-4 and V is TRBV9; weak D call: TRBD2 (6 bases). V was trimmed by 3 bases and J by 0 bases, leaving 10 bases between them. CDR1 is SGDLS and CDR2 is YYNGEE in the germline V gene. The length of the CDR3 is 15 residues. CDR3 bases: TGTGCCAGCAGCGAGGAGGGACTAGCCAAAAACATTCAGTACTTC. Protein: CASSEEGLAKNIQYF.

The chain employs TRBV19 and TRBJ2-2; D possibly corresponds to TRBD2 (6 bases). CDR1 and CDR2 from the germline V gene are LNHDA and SQIVND (reference sequence). This CDR3 contains 16 residues. V was cut by 4 bases and J by 1 base, with 13 bases left in between. The CDR3 sequence: CASSRGGSLNTGELFF. In DNA form, the CDR3 reads TGTGCCAGTAGTAGGGGAGGCTCTTTGAACACCGGGGAGCTGTTTTTT. The whole variable domain, filled in from reference TRBV19 and TRBJ2-2, reads DGGITQSPKYLFRKEGQNVTLSCEQNLNHDAMYWYRQDPGQGLRLIYYSQIVNDFQKGDIAEGYSVSREKKESFPLTVTSAQKNPTAFYLCASSRGGSLNTGELFFGEGSRLTVL.